This T cell receptor beta chain was retrieved from a study of early stage breast cancer tumors. Study as a whole: ER+/PR+/HER2- status applied to about 70% of the 16 invasive breast tumors. General study results and limits: Enriched TCRB sequences shared across patients were mostly commonly generated sequences. Bulk DNA sequencing of unsorted cells missed chain pairing and markers. Blood repertoires resembled normal breast more than tumor.

With regard to this clone: The antigen is unknown.

There are 13 residues in the CDR3. Germline values: CDR1 SNHLY, CDR2 FYNNEI. Unmatched junction bases numbered 1, after V lost 6 bases and J lost 5 bases. The method was immunoSEQ multiplex PCR; TCRdb's version includes in-frame clones alone and lacks a portion of them. The table lists some 20,000 clones, about 83% of them singletons. The TCR originated in a person aged 65-85 years with breast cancer. The rearrangement links TRBV2 to TRBJ2-1; TRBD1 aligns across 10 bases. The sample comprised blood. The DNA of the CDR3 is TGTGCCAGCAGGGGACAGGGGAACAATGAGCAGTTCTTC. Protein: CASRGQGNNEQFF.